This TCR beta chain was recovered during a study of blood T cell repertoires in COVID-19. Study-level background: Material from acute and convalescent COVID-19 was sourced from the United States, Italy and Spain. T cells, B-cell-depleted T cells, or PBMCs provided the cDNA or gDNA that served as material.

Trimming shortened V by 1 base and J by 5 bases, and 12 bases separated the two germline ends. Germline loops: CDR1 LNHNV, CDR2 YYDKDF (reference sequence). The CDR3 length is 14 residues. Original data processing: From reference gene primer amplification, estimates of nucleated cell counts were derived. Sequencing was performed with immunoSEQ multiplex PCR; in TCRdb, only in-frame clones are kept and a portion is missing. The V and J calls and clone size are taken from that table; D and trimming were inferred from the DNA. The data contain about 160,000 clones, roughly 84% of them singletons. The TCR originated in a man aged 35 to 55 with acute or convalescent COVID-19. The chain links TRBV15 to TRBJ2-7, with a weak D call TRBD2 (5 bases). Material: peripheral blood. The CDR3 here is CATSRVNRGNEQYF. DNA for the CDR3: TGTGCCACCAGCAGAGTAAATAGAGGGAACGAGCAGTACTTC.